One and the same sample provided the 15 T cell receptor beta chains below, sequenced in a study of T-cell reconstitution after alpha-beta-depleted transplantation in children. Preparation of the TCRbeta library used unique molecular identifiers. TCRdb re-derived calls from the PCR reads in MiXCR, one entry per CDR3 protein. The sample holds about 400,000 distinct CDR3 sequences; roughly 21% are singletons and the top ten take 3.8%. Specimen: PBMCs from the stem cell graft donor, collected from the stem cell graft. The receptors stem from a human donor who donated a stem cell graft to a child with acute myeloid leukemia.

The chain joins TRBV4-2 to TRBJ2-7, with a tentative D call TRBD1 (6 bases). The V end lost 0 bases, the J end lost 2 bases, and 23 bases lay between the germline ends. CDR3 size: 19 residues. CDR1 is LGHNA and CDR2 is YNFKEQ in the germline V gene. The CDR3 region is CASSQEWDIQGPGTYEQYF. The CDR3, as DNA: TGTGCCAGCAGCCAAGAGTGGGACATCCAGGGACCAGGGACCTACGAGCAGTACTTC.

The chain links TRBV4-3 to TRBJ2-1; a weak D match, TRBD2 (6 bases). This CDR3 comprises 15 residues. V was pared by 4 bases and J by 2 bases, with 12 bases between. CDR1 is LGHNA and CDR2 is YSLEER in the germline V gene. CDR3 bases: TGCGCCAGCAGCCGGACTACTAACGCCTACAATGAGCAGTTCTTC. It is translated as CASSRTTNAYNEQFF.

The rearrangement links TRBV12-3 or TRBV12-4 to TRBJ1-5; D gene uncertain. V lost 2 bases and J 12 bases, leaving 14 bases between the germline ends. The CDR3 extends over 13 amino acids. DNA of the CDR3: TGTGCCAGCAGTTTAATATTGGGATCGTTCCAGCATTTT. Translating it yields CASSLILGSFQHF.

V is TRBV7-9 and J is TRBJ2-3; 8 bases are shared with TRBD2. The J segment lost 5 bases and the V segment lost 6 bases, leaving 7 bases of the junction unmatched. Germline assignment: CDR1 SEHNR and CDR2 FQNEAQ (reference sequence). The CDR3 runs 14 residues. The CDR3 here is CASSQAGAGDTQYF. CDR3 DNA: TGTGCCAGCAGTCAAGCGGGAGCGGGAGATACGCAGTATTTT.

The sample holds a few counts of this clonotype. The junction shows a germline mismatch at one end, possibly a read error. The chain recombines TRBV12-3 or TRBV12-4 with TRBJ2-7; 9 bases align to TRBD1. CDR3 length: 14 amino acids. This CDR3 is CASRETGGIYEKYF. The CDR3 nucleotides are TGTGCCAGCAGAGAGACAGGGGGGATATACGAGAAGTACTTC.

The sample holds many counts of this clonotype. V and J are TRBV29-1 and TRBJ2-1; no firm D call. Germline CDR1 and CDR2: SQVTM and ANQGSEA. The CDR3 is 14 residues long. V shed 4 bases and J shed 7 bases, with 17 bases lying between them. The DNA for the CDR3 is TGCAGCGTTGGGCCCGTGGTCGGGCTTAATGAGCAGTTCTTC. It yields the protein CSVGPVVGLNEQFF.

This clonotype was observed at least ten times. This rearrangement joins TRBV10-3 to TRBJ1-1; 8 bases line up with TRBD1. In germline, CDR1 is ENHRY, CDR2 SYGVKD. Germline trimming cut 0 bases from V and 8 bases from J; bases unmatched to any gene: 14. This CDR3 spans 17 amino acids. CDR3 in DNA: TGTGCCATCAGTGAGTCCTCGATCGCAGACAGGGGAGGGGAAGCTTTCTTT. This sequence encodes CAISESSIADRGGEAFF.

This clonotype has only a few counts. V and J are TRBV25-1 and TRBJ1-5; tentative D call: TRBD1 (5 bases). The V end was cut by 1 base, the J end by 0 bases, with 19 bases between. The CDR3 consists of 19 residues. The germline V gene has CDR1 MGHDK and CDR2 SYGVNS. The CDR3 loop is CASSEWGVSNRDSNQPQHF. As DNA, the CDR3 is TGTGCCAGCAGTGAATGGGGGGTTTCCAATCGGGATAGCAATCAGCCCCAGCATTTT.

CDR3 region: CASSPYAGFDTEAFF. The CDR3 bases are TGTGCCAGCAGTCCCTACGCAGGGTTCGACACTGAAGCTTTCTTT. The chain couples TRBV12-3 or TRBV12-4 to TRBJ1-1; a weak D match, TRBD1 (5 bases). Trimming took 5 bases from V and 3 from J, leaving 16 bases between them. The CDR3 is made up of 15 amino acids.

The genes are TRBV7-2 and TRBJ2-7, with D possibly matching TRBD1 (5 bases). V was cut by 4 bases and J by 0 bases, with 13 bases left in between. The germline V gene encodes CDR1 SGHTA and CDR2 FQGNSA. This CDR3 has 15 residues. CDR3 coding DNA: TGTGCCAGCAGCTCAAGCCCAGGGCTCTCCTACGAGCAGTACTTC. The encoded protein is CASSSSPGLSYEQYF. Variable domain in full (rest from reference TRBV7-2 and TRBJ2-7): GAGVSQSPSNKVTEKGKDVELRCDPISGHTALYWYRQSLGQGLEFLIYFQGNSAPDKSGLPSDRFSAERTGGSVSTLTIQRTQQEDSAVYLCASSSSPGLSYEQYFGPGTRLTVT.

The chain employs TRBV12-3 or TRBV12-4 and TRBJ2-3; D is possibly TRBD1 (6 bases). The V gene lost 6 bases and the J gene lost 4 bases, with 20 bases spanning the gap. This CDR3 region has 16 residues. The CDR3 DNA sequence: TGTGCCAGCAGACCGACCGGGACAATCGGGTCAGATACGCAGTATTTT. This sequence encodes CASRPTGTIGSDTQYF.

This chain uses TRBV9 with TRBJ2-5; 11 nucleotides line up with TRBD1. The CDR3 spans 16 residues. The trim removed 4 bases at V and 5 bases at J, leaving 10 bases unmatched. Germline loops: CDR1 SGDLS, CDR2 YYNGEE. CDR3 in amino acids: CASSPRTGGIFETQYF. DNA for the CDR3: TGTGCCAGCAGCCCACGGACAGGGGGCATTTTTGAGACCCAGTACTTC.

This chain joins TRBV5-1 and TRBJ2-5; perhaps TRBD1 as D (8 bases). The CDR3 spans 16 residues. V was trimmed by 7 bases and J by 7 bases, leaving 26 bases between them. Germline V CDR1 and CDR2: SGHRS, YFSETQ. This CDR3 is CASDPGGPGGLGTQYF. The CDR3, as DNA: TGCGCCAGCGATCCCGGGGGGCCAGGGGGCCTCGGGACCCAGTACTTC.

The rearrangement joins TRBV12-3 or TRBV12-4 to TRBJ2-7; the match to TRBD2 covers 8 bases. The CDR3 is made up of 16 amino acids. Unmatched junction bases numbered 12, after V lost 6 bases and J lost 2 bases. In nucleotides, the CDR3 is TGTGCCAGCAGCCCCTCCCCCGGGGGGGAGACCTACGAGCAGTACTTC. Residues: CASSPSPGGETYEQYF.

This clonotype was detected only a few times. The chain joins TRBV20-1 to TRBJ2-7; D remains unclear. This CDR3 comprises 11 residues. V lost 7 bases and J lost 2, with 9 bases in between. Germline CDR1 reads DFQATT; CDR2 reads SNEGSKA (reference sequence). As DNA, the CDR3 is TGCAGTGTCCAGGACCCCTACGAGCAGTACTTC. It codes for CSVQDPYEQYF.